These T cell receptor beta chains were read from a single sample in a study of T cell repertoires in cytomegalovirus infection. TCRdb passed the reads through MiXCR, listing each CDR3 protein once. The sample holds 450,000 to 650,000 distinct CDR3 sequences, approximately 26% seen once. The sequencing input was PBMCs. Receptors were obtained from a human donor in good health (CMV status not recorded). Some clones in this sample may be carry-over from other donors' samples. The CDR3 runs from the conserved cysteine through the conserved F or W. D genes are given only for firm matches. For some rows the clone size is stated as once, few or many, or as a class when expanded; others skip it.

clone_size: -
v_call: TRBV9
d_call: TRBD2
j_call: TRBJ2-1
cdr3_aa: CASGFGSGANEQFF
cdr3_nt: TGTGCCAGCGGGTTTGGGAGCGGGGCAAATGAGCAGTTCTTC

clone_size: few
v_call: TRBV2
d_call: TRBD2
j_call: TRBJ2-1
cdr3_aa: CATQTSGRNEQFF
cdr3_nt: TGTGCCACCCAGACTAGCGGGAGAAATGAGCAGTTCTTC

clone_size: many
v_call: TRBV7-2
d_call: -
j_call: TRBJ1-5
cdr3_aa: CASSPGHGMNQPQHF
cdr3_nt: TGTGCCAGCAGCCCGGGACACGGAATGAATCAGCCCCAGCATTTT

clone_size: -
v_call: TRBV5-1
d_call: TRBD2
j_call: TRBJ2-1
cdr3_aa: CASTLGTSVENEQFF
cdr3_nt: TGCGCCAGCACCCTCGGGACTAGCGTCGAGAATGAGCAGTTCTTC

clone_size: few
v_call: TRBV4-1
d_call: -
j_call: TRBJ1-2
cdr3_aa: CASSQDRQTFYGYTF
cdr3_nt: TGCGCCAGCAGCCAAGATAGACAGACGTTCTATGGCTACACCTTC

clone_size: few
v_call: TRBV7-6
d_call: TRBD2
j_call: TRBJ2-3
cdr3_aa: CASSLTGTSNADTQYF
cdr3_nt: TGTGCCAGCAGCTTAACCGGGACTAGCAACGCAGATACGCAGTATTTT

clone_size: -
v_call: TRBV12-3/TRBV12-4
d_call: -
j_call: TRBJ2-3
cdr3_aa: CASTEMGSTDTQYF
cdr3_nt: TGTGCCAGCACCGAGATGGGTAGCACAGATACGCAGTATTTT

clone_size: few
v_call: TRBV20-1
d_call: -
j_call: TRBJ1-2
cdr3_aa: CSARRGGEEGYTF
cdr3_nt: TGCAGTGCTCGCCGCGGGGGGGAAGAGGGCTACACCTTC

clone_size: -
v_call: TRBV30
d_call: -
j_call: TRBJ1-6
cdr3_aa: CAWSKQYFNSPLHF
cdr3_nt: TGTGCCTGGAGCAAACAGTACTTTAATTCACCCCTCCACTTT

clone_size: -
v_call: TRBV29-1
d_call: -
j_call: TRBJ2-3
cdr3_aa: CSVEGPPGRKDTQYF
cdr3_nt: TGCAGCGTTGAGGGGCCTCCGGGACGGAAGGATACGCAGTATTTT

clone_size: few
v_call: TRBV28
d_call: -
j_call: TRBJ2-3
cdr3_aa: CASSLSGLQKYF
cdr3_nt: TGTGCCAGCAGTCTCTCGGGGCTCCAAAAGTATTTT

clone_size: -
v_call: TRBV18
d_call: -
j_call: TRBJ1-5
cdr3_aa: CASSPEGYRGNQPQHF
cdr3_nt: TGTGCCAGCTCACCAGAGGGCTATCGCGGCAATCAGCCCCAGCATTTT

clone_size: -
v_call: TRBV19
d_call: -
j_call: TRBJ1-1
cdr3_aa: CASSIGVGNTEAFF
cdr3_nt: TGTGCCAGTAGTATAGGTGTGGGGAACACTGAAGCTTTCTTT

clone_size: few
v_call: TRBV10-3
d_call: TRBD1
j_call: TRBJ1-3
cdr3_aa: CAISSDRENTIYF
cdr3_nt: TGTGCCATCAGTTCGGACAGGGAGAACACCATATATTTT

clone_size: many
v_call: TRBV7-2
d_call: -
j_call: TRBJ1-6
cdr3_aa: CASSPPNTPLHF
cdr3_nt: TGTGCCAGCAGCCCCCCCAATACACCCCTCCACTTT

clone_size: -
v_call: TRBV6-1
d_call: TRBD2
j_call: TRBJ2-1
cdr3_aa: CASTTGLAGVLSSYNEQFF
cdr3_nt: TGTGCCAGCACCACGGGACTAGCGGGCGTACTAAGCTCCTACAATGAGCAGTTCTTC

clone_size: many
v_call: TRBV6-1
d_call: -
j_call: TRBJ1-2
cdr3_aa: CASRSGARGRGYTF
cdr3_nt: TGTGCCAGCAGATCCGGTGCCAGGGGAAGAGGCTACACCTTC

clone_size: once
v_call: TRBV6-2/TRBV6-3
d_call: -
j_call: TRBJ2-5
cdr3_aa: CASSYALQETQYF
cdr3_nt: TGTGCCAGCAGTTACGCCCTCCAAGAGACCCAGTACTTC

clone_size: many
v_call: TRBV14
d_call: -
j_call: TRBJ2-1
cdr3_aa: CASSQEGGDRFYNEQFF
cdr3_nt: TGTGCCAGCAGCCAAGAAGGCGGAGATCGGTTTTACAATGAGCAGTTCTTC

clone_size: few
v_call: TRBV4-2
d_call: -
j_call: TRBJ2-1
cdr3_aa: CASSQDRLGVNNEQFF
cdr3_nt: TGTGCCAGCAGCCAAGATAGGCTAGGTGTTAACAATGAGCAGTTCTTC

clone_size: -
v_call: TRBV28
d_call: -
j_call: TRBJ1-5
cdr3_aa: CASSLEGPGGKPQHF
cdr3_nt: TGTGCCAGCAGTTTAGAGGGCCCTGGGGGCAAGCCCCAGCATTTT

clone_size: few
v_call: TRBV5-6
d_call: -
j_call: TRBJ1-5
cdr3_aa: CASSLGQLSNQPQHF
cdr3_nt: TGTGCCAGCAGCCTTGGACAGCTTAGCAATCAGCCCCAGCATTTT

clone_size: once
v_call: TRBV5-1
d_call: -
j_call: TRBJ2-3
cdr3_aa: CASSLDGTGGMDADTQYF
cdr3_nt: TGCGCCAGCAGCTTGGACGGGACCGGTGGGATGGATGCAGATACGCAGTATTTT

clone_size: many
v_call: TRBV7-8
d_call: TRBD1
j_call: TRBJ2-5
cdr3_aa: CASSRQGASAQETQYF
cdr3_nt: TGTGCCAGCAGCCGACAGGGGGCTTCTGCCCAAGAGACCCAGTACTTC

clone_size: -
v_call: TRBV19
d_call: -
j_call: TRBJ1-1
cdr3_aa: CASSSHGTEAFF
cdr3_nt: TGTGCCAGTAGTTCTCATGGCACTGAAGCTTTCTTT

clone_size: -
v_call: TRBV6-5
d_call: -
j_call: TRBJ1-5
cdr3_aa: CASSYSRSQGQPQHF
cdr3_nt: TGTGCCAGCAGTTACAGTAGATCACAGGGCCAGCCCCAGCATTTT

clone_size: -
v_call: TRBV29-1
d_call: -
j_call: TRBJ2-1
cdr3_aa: CSVPGWGGSYNEQFF
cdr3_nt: TGCAGCGTCCCCGGGTGGGGAGGCTCCTACAATGAGCAGTTCTTC

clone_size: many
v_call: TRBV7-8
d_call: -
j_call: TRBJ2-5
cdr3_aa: CASSLRGAGAETQYF
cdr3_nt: TGTGCCAGCAGCCTCCGGGGGGCAGGGGCAGAGACCCAGTACTTC

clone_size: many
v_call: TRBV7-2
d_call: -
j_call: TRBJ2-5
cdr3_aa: CASSEAGTYRQETQYF
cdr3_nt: TGTGCCAGCAGCGAAGCAGGGACATATCGACAAGAGACCCAGTACTTC

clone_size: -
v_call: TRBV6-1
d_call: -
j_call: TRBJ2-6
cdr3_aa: CASSEEGEKGNSGANVLTF
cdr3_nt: TGTGCCAGCAGTGAAGAAGGAGAGAAAGGAAACTCTGGGGCCAACGTCCTGACTTTC

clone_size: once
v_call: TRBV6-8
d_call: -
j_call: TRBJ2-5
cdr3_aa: CASSYSQQLASETQYF
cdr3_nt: TGTGCCAGCAGTTACTCCCAGCAACTAGCTTCAGAGACCCAGTACTTC

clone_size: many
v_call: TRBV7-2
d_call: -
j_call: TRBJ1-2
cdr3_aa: CASSLEAGPNYGYTF
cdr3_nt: TGTGCCAGCAGCTTAGAGGCAGGCCCTAACTATGGCTACACCTTC